The 31 T cell receptor beta chains below were found in one sample sequenced in a study of T cell responses to AZD1222 COVID-19 vaccine. Data came from immunoSEQ multiplex PCR; TCRdb stores just in-frame clones and leaves some out. Found here are approximately 110,000 clones, around 87% of them singletons; the top ten hold less than 4.5%. The specimen comprised peripheral blood, sampled 28 days after the second AZD1222 dose. These receptors were collected from an adult who received the AZD1222 COVID-19 vaccine.

The V and J genes are TRBV6-5 and TRBJ2-7; a possible D gene is TRBD2 (6 bases). The CDR3 is made up of 13 amino acids. With 5 bases removed from V and 3 bases from J, the gap between germline ends came to 11 bases. Looked up from germline, CDR1 is MNHEY and CDR2 is SVGAGI. CDR3 coding DNA: TGTGCCAGCAGTCAGGGACTCGACTACGAGCAGTACTTC. Protein sequence: CASSQGLDYEQYF.

The chain employs TRBV18 and TRBJ2-7; 9 bases map to TRBD1. CDR3 size: 14 residues. Germline lookup yields CDR1 KGHSH and CDR2 LQKENI. Trimming took 3 bases from V and 2 from J; bases not matched to a gene: 2. The CDR3 sequence is CASSPGQGAYEQYF. The CDR3 DNA reads as TGTGCCAGCTCACCGGGACAGGGCGCCTACGAGCAGTACTTC.

A single count supports this clone. The gene calls are TRBV7-8 and TRBJ2-1; D gene uncertain. CDR1 and CDR2 (germline): SGHVS, FQNEAQ. Trimming took off 2 bases at V and 7 bases at J, with 9 bases between the two ends. There are 13 residues in the CDR3. The CDR3 spells CASSLLLENEQFF. In nucleotides, the CDR3 is TGTGCCAGCAGCTTATTACTGGAGAATGAGCAGTTCTTC.

The rearrangement joins TRBV5-1 to TRBJ1-1; D remains unclear. This CDR3 spans 13 amino acids. V was clipped by 2 bases and J by 6 bases, with 11 bases between them. Germline V gene data show CDR1 as SGHRS and CDR2 as YFSETQ. CDR3 protein: CASSLPGVPEAFF. The CDR3 nucleotides read TGCGCCAGCAGCTTACCCGGGGTCCCTGAAGCTTTCTTT.

The chain combines TRBV30 with TRBJ1-1; 8 positions match TRBD1. Per the germline V gene, CDR1 is GTSNPN and CDR2 is SVGIG (reference sequence). The J segment lost 4 bases and the V segment lost 2 bases, leaving 9 bases of the junction unmatched. This CDR3 contains 15 residues. This CDR3 is CAWSPIDRGSTEAFF. DNA of the CDR3: TGTGCCTGGAGTCCGATCGACAGGGGTTCCACTGAAGCTTTCTTT.

V and J are TRBV5-1 and TRBJ2-3; tentative D call: TRBD2 (5 bases). This CDR3 has 13 residues. CDR1 and CDR2 (germline): SGHRS, YFSETQ. Trimming removed 3 bases from V and 1 base from J, with 6 bases in between. The CDR3 DNA reads as TGCGCCAGCAGCTACGGGGGCACAGATACGCAGTATTTT. Amino acid sequence: CASSYGGTDTQYF. Variable domain in full (rest from reference TRBV5-1 and TRBJ2-3): KAGVTQTPRYLIKTRGQQVTLSCSPISGHRSVSWYQQTPGQGLQFLFEYFSETQRNKGNFPGRFSGRQFSNSRSEMNVSTLELGDSALYLCASSYGGTDTQYFGPGTRLTVL.

The V call is TRBV6-2 or TRBV6-3, the J call TRBJ1-2; tentatively, D is TRBD1 (5 bases). The CDR3 spans 15 residues. The V end lost 2 bases, the J end lost 2 bases, and 12 bases lay between the germline ends. The germline CDR1 and CDR2 sequences are MNHEY and SVGEGT. The CDR3 DNA is TGTGCCAGCAGTTACAGGGACCCGGAGAACTATGGCTACACCTTC. Encoded protein: CASSYRDPENYGYTF.

The J gene is TRBJ2-7, the V gene TRBV6-5, with D unclear. Germline values: CDR1 MNHEY, CDR2 SVGAGI. Trimming shortened V by 2 bases and J by 3 bases, and 2 bases separated the two germline ends. CDR3 length: 11 amino acids. CDR3 region: CASSYLYEQYF. The CDR3 DNA reads as TGTGCCAGCAGTTACCTCTACGAGCAGTACTTC.

V and J are TRBV21-1 and TRBJ1-2; no DNA check was done on the table's D call, TRBD1. TRBV21-1 is a pseudogene. The CDR3 length is 15 residues. For the CDR3, the DNA is TGTGCCAGCAGCGCGGACAGACCTGCTAACTATGGCTACACCTTC. Protein: CASSADRPANYGYTF.

The genes are TRBV11-2 and TRBJ2-1; tentative D call: TRBD1 (6 bases). Germline V lookup: CDR1 SGHAT, CDR2 FQNNGV. The CDR3 covers 18 residues. V lost 5 bases and J 0 bases, leaving 20 bases between the germline ends. In nucleotides, the CDR3 is TGTGCCAGCAGCCCCTTACAGGGAACATTCAGCTCCTACAATGAGCAGTTCTTC. As protein: CASSPLQGTFSSYNEQFF.

The chain links TRBV19 to TRBJ2-5; 7 bases align to TRBD1. The CDR3 consists of 17 residues. From germline, CDR1 is LNHDA and CDR2 SQIVND (reference sequence). The V and J ends lost 4 bases and 2 bases, in that order; junction bases with no gene match: 13. CDR3 region: CASSTGRQGGGQETQYF. CDR3 nucleotide sequence: TGTGCCAGTAGTACGGGAAGACAGGGCGGAGGTCAAGAGACCCAGTACTTC.

The V and J genes are TRBV7-3 and TRBJ2-1; 7 bases map to TRBD1. Looked up from germline, CDR1 is SGHTA and CDR2 is FQGTGA. Germline trimming cut 2 bases from V and 8 bases from J; bases unmatched to any gene: 6. The CDR3 has 14 amino acids. CDR3 protein: CASSLVPGGYEQFF. DNA of the CDR3: TGTGCCAGCAGCTTAGTCCCAGGGGGATATGAGCAGTTCTTC.

The chain recombines TRBV4-2 with TRBJ2-2, with TRBD2 as a possible D gene (6 bases). Germline values: CDR1 LGHNA, CDR2 YNFKEQ. Deletions cut 1 base from V and 2 bases from J, with 11 bases between. The CDR3 contains 16 residues. CDR3 sequence: CASSQAGERNTGELFF. CDR3 nucleotides: TGTGCCAGCAGCCAAGCGGGAGAGAGAAACACCGGGGAGCTGTTTTTT.

The V call is TRBV19, the J call TRBJ2-2; TRBD1 matches at 8 bases. V was pared by 6 bases and J by 2 bases, with 5 bases of the junction left unmatched. The germline V gene has CDR1 LNHDA and CDR2 SQIVND (reference sequence). The CDR3 sequence is 15 residues long. CDR3 nucleotide sequence: TGTGCCAGTAGGAAGGACAGGGTAAACACCGGGGAGCTGTTTTTT. This gives the protein CASRKDRVNTGELFF.

This clone is medium-sized by share. The chain links TRBV29-1 to TRBJ2-7, with 9 bases lining up with TRBD1. The germline V gene encodes CDR1 SQVTM and CDR2 ANQGSEA. This CDR3 is built from 11 residues. The junction had 4 bases not matched to a gene; V was cut back by 7 bases and J by 6 bases. The DNA of the CDR3 is TGCAGCGCATACAGGGGGCGCGAGCAGTACTTC. This encodes CSAYRGREQYF.

This chain uses TRBV7-3 with TRBJ2-5; D not resolved. This CDR3 is 13 amino acids long. The V gene lost 1 base and the J gene lost 1 base, with 4 bases spanning the gap. Germline CDR1 and CDR2: SGHTA and FQGTGA. CDR3 in DNA: TGTGCCAGCAGCTTAAACCTCCAAGAGACCCAGTACTTC. As protein: CASSLNLQETQYF. The whole variable domain, remainder taken from reference TRBV7-3 and TRBJ2-5, is GAGVSQTPSNKVTEKGKYVELRCDPISGHTALYWYRQSLGQGPEFLIYFQGTGAADDSGLPNDRFFAVRPEGSVSTLKIQRTERGDSAVYLCASSLNLQETQYFGPGTRLLVL.

This clone appeared a few times. CDR3: CASKHKPVCNSPLHF. DNA of the CDR3: TGCGCCAGCAAGCACAAGCCGGTTTGTAATTCACCCCTCCACTTT. The chain uses TRBV23-1 and TRBJ1-6; no clear D gene. TRBV23-1 is an ORF for which the function is uncertain. V lost 7 bases to trimming and J lost 6 bases, with 16 bases between them. CDR3 size: 15 residues.

This chain joins TRBV7-2 and TRBJ2-2; D gene uncertain. This CDR3 contains 16 residues. Trimming stripped 1 base from V and 3 bases from J, with 12 bases between. Germline V lookup: CDR1 SGHTA, CDR2 FQGNSA. DNA for the CDR3: TGTGCCAGCAGCTTAGGCCCTCTAACCCACACCGGGGAGCTGTTTTTT. Translation: CASSLGPLTHTGELFF.

The chain carries TRBV5-4 and TRBJ2-2; TRBD1 agrees at 9 bases. This CDR3 contains 16 residues. V shed 0 bases and J 4 bases; nucleotides not matched to a gene: 4. The germline V gene encodes CDR1 SGHNT and CDR2 YYREEE (reference sequence). Written as DNA, the CDR3 is TGTGCCAGCAGCTTGGGAGGACAGGGGAGCACCGGGGAGCTGTTTTTT. This codes for CASSLGGQGSTGELFF. Based on the CDR3 plus reference TRBV5-4 and TRBJ2-2, the full variable domain is ETGVTQSPTHLIKTRGQQVTLRCSSQSGHNTVSWYQQALGQGPQFIFQYYREEENGRGNFPPRFSGLQFPNYSSELNVNALELDDSALYLCASSLGGQGSTGELFFGEGSRLTVL.

V usage is TRBV2 and J usage is TRBJ2-4, with D perhaps given as TRBD1 or TRBD2 (5 bases each). The CDR3 is 12 amino acids. The germline V and J ends were trimmed by 7 bases and 7 bases, with 11 bases remaining between them. Germline lookup yields CDR1 SNHLY and CDR2 FYNNEI. DNA for the CDR3: TGTGCCAGCACAGGGAGTAGGAACATTCAGTACTTC. Its translation is CASTGSRNIQYF. Full variable domain (remainder filled in from reference TRBV2 and TRBJ2-4): EPEVTQTPSHQVTQMGQEVILRCVPISNHLYFYWYRQILGQKVEFLVSFYNNEISEKSEIFDDQFSVERPDGSNFTLKIRSTKLEDSAMYFCASTGSRNIQYFGAGTRLSVL.

The chain has TRBV18 and TRBJ2-5, with a possible D match to TRBD1 (7 bases). CDR3 length: 14 residues. Per the germline V gene, CDR1 is KGHSH and CDR2 is LQKENI. The germline V and J ends were trimmed by 2 bases and 6 bases, with 13 bases remaining between them. The CDR3 DNA reads TGTGCCAGCTCACCAGGCCAGGGGGGACAGACCCAGTACTTC. This sequence encodes CASSPGQGGQTQYF.

The chain employs TRBV7-7 and TRBJ2-2; D unresolved. The V gene lost 6 bases and the J gene lost 7 bases, with 6 bases spanning the gap. Germline V gene data show CDR1 as SSHAT and CDR2 as FNYEAQ (reference sequence). The CDR3 covers 11 residues. Written as DNA, the CDR3 is TGTGCCAGCAGGGAGAACGGGGAGCTGTTTTTT. Translation gives CASRENGELFF.

The V gene is TRBV27, the J gene TRBJ1-2; 11 bases are shared with TRBD1. Germline CDR1 MNHEY, CDR2 SMNVEV (reference sequence). The CDR3 consists of 13 residues. The V gene end was trimmed by 5 bases and the J gene end by 7 bases; junction bases not matched to a gene: 3. The CDR3 region has the DNA TGTGCCAGCAGTCAAGGACAGGGGGCTGGCTACACCTTC. This codes for CASSQGQGAGYTF.

V gene TRBV10-3 combines with J gene TRBJ2-7; 9 bases agree with TRBD1. Germline-derived CDR1 and CDR2 are ENHRY and SYGVKD. The CDR3 is 15 amino acids. Trimming removed 0 bases from V and 4 bases from J; junction bases left unmatched: 4. CDR3 coding DNA: TGTGCCATCAGTGAGTCTGAGGGACAGGGTTACGAGCAGTACTTC. Amino acids: CAISESEGQGYEQYF.

This clone occurred a few times. This chain joins TRBV7-2 and TRBJ1-1, with TRBD1 as a possible D gene (5 bases). The CDR3 is 14 residues long. Germline values: CDR1 SGHTA, CDR2 FQGNSA. Trimming cost V 3 bases and J 5 bases, with 13 bases left between them. Here the CDR3 reads CASSLSQGRTEAFF. In DNA form, the CDR3 reads TGTGCCAGCAGCTTGTCCCAGGGTAGGACTGAAGCTTTCTTT.

The V and J genes are TRBV6-5 and TRBJ1-2; 12 bases line up with TRBD1. CDR1 and CDR2 from the germline V gene are MNHEY and SVGAGI. V gave up 5 bases and J gave up 7 bases; unmatched junction bases: 8. The CDR3 extends over 15 amino acids. Here the CDR3 DNA reads TGTGCCAGCAGTCCGCCGGGACAGGGGGCGGTTGGCTACACCTTC. Encoded protein: CASSPPGQGAVGYTF.

V and J are TRBV11-2 and TRBJ2-2; 8 bases are shared with TRBD2. Germline values: CDR1 SGHAT, CDR2 FQNNGV. V dropped 6 bases and J dropped 4; count of bases not matched to a gene: 7. This CDR3 is built from 15 residues. This CDR3 is CASSLYRGGTGELFF. CDR3 sequence (DNA): TGTGCCAGCAGTCTCTACCGGGGGGGCACCGGGGAGCTGTTTTTT.

This clone has only one observation. The chain carries TRBV9 and TRBJ1-2; 11 nucleotides align to TRBD1. Per the germline V gene, CDR1 is SGDLS and CDR2 is YYNGEE. The V and J ends lost 4 bases and 6 bases, in that order; junction bases with no gene match: 14. The CDR3 is 17 amino acids. The CDR3 here is CASSPRTGGGFGHGYTF. CDR3 bases: TGTGCCAGCAGCCCCCGGACAGGGGGCGGCTTCGGTCATGGCTACACCTTC.

The V call is TRBV2, the J call TRBJ2-2, with D possibly being TRBD1 (6 bases). The germline V and J ends were trimmed by 6 bases and 1 base, with 12 bases remaining between them. The CDR3 consists of 15 residues. Germline V gives CDR1 SNHLY, CDR2 FYNNEI. CDR3 coding DNA: TGTGCCAGCAGACGGACAGCGATGAACACCGGGGAGCTGTTTTTT. It is translated as CASRRTAMNTGELFF.

V gene TRBV11-1 combines with J gene TRBJ2-1; the D gene is possibly TRBD2 (5 bases). The CDR3 sequence is 16 residues long. The V gene lost 1 base and the J gene lost 8 bases, with 18 bases spanning the gap. Germline V CDR1 and CDR2: SGHAT, FQDESV (reference sequence). The CDR3 region has the DNA TGTGCCAGCAGCTTAGGTCCTAGTCGGGGTCAGGATGAGCAGTTCTTC. Translation gives CASSLGPSRGQDEQFF.

This chain joins TRBV9 and TRBJ2-1, with a weak D call TRBD2 (6 bases). The CDR3 is made up of 17 amino acids. The V and J ends lost 2 bases and 6 bases respectively, with 21 bases between them. Germline CDR1 reads SGDLS; CDR2 reads YYNGEE. CDR3 in amino acids: CASSVRGSGVPGNEQFF. The CDR3 bases are TGTGCCAGCAGCGTGCGTGGTAGCGGAGTTCCGGGCAATGAGCAGTTCTTC.